One sample yielded the 24 T cell receptor beta chains listed below, sequenced in a study of T cells in women clearing cervical HPV infection. Sequenced by immunoSEQ multiplex PCR; TCRdb stores in-frame clones only, minus some. The table lists around 39,000 clones. Sequenced: blood buffy coat. All receptors derive from a woman aged 18-70 years with a cervical HPV16 infection that either progressed to CIN3+ or cleared (not recorded which).

Remarks on this clone: The read terminates 3 residues ahead of where the CDR3 ends, so the germline J gene completes it. The V gene is TRBV18, the J gene TRBJ2-3; TRBD1 is a possible D gene (6 bases). The CDR3 contains 16 residues. CDR1 is KGHSH and CDR2 is LQKENI in the germline V gene. The CDR3 is CASSPVRPGDQETQYF. The part of the CDR3 DNA that was read is TGTGCCAGCTCACCAGTCCGGCCAGGGGACCAAGAGACG.

Concerning this clone itself: The read stops 3 residues short of the end of the CDR3; the missing end is completed from the germline J gene. The rearrangement joins TRBV29-1 to TRBJ2-3; 7 nucleotides align to TRBD2. This CDR3 contains 16 residues. Germline-derived CDR1 and CDR2 are SQVTM and ANQGSEA. V was pared by 5 bases and J by 2 bases, with 13 bases of the junction left unmatched. The CDR3 spells CSVTTGLVELTDTQYF. The CDR3 bases that were read are TGCAGCGTTACTACCGGACTAGTGGAGCTCACAGATACG.

Concerning this clone itself: The read comes to an end 3 residues before the CDR3 does, leaving the germline J gene to fill in the end. The genes are TRBV19 and TRBJ2-2, with D perhaps TRBD1 (5 bases). The germline gives CDR1 LNHDA, CDR2 SQIVND (reference sequence). This CDR3 contains 15 residues. The CDR3: CASSIGSFGANVLFF. Partial CDR3 DNA: TGTGCCAGTAGTATCGGGTCTTTTGGGGCCAACGTG.

Details on this clone: With the read ending 3 residues before the CDR3 end, the germline J gene is used to fill in that end. The chain is built from TRBV23-1 and TRBJ2-5, with 10 bases lining up with TRBD1. TRBV23-1 falls under the ORF class, with uncertain function. The CDR3 is 13 residues long. V dropped 10 bases and J dropped 4; count of bases not matched to a gene: 6. CDR3 loop: CATRQGARETQYF. The covered CDR3 bases are TGCGCCACTCGACAGGGGGCACGAGAGACC.

With regard to this clone: The CDR3 goes on 3 residues after the read ends, and that part is filled in from the germline J gene. Other nucleotide sequences from this sample produce the same CDR3. The chain employs TRBV7-8 and TRBJ1-3; D gene uncertain. There are 15 residues in the CDR3. Germline lookup yields CDR1 SGHVS and CDR2 FQNEAQ. V lost 5 bases and J lost 0, with 11 bases in between. CDR3 DNA (partial): TGTGCCAGCAGCGCTCAGGTCATCTCTGGAAACACC. Its protein product is CASSAQVISGNT. The complete CDR3 sequence is CASSAQVISGNTIYF.

Concerning this clone: The read falls 3 residues short of the CDR3 end, and the missing part is taken from the germline J gene. V usage is TRBV18 and J usage is TRBJ1-1; TRBD1 might be the D (5 bases). CDR3 size: 14 residues. Trimming took 6 bases from V and 4 from J, leaving 15 bases between them. Per the germline V gene, CDR1 is KGHSH and CDR2 is LQKENI. The CDR3 DNA, read in part, is TGTGCCAGCTCGGACACTGGATGGAGCACTGAA. This translates into CASSDTGWSTE. The complete CDR3 sequence is CASSDTGWSTEAFF.

As regards this clone: The CDR3 is cut off 3 residues early in the read; its end comes from the germline J gene. This chain uses TRBV5-1 with TRBJ2-7; 12 bases fit TRBD2. After removal of 0 bases from V and 1 base from J, the junction contained 5 bases not matched to a gene. The V gene's germline CDR1 is SGHRS and CDR2 YFSETQ. The CDR3 has 17 amino acids. The CDR3 protein is CASSLVLAGGESYEQYF. The CDR3 bases that were read are TGCGCCAGCAGCTTGGTACTAGCGGGAGGCGAGTCCTACGAG.

Comments on this clone: The read stops 3 residues short of the end of the CDR3; the missing end is completed from the germline J gene. The chain employs TRBV20-1 and TRBJ2-3, with 10 bases aligning to TRBD2. The V and J ends lost 3 bases and 2 bases, in that order; junction bases with no gene match: 5. In germline, CDR1 is DFQATT, CDR2 SNEGSKA (reference sequence). The CDR3 contains 15 residues. This CDR3 reads CSASKREGLTDTQYF. The CDR3 DNA, read in part, is TGCAGTGCTAGTAAGCGGGAGGGCCTCACAGATACG.

Comments on this clone: The sequenced fragment ends 3 residues before the CDR3 boundary, so the rest is inferred from the germline J gene. The chain carries TRBV2 and TRBJ2-5; D possibly corresponds to TRBD1 (6 bases). Deletions cut 0 bases from V and 4 bases from J, with 12 bases between. Germline values: CDR1 SNHLY, CDR2 FYNNEI. The CDR3 runs to 15 residues. The DNA read from the CDR3 is TGTGCCAGCAGTGAAGCCCAGGGGTTGGGAGAGACC. This encodes CASSEAQGLGET. The full CDR3 protein is CASSEAQGLGETQYF.

The CDR3 protein is CASSTLGQLNSPLHF. The part of the CDR3 DNA that was read is TGCGCCAGCAGCACGCTGGGACAGTTAAATTCACCC. The chain carries TRBV5-1 and TRBJ1-6; 7 bases map to TRBD1. From the germline J gene comes the end of the CDR3, since the read stops 3 residues before it. The germline CDR1 and CDR2 sequences are SGHRS and YFSETQ. The CDR3 is 15 residues long. Trimming took 4 bases from V and 7 from J; bases not matched to a gene: 8.

Worth noting for this clone: The CDR3 goes on 3 residues after the read ends, and that part is filled in from the germline J gene. V and J are TRBV7-9 and TRBJ1-5, with a weak D call TRBD1 (6 bases). Per germline, CDR1 SEHNR and CDR2 FQNEAQ (reference sequence). The ends were cut back, 4 bases at V and 0 bases at J, with 10 bases in the middle. This CDR3 contains 15 residues. CDR3: CASSWGGDSNQPQHF. The covered CDR3 bases are TGTGCCAGCAGCTGGGGGGGCGATAGCAATCAGCCC.

About this clone: From the germline J gene comes the end of the CDR3, since the read stops 3 residues before it. The gene calls are TRBV19 and TRBJ1-2, with D uncertain. Trimming stripped 5 bases from V and 0 bases from J, with 13 bases between. The germline V gene has CDR1 LNHDA and CDR2 SQIVND (reference sequence). This CDR3 has 15 residues. CDR3 bases read: TGTGCCAGTAGTGAGAACAGTTGGGCTAACTATGGC. It yields the protein CASSENSWANYG. The CDR3 in full is CASSENSWANYGYTF.

A word on this clone: The sequenced fragment ends 3 residues before the CDR3 boundary, so the rest is inferred from the germline J gene. This sequence joins TRBV6-2 or TRBV6-3 and TRBJ1-1; D might be TRBD1 (6 bases). The CDR3 spans 15 residues. V lost 5 bases and J 5 bases, leaving 18 bases between the germline ends. Germline values: CDR1 MNHEY, CDR2 SVGEGT. The CDR3 reads CASSPMAGAGTEAFF. CDR3 DNA, as far as it was read: TGTGCCAGCAGTCCTATGGCGGGGGCAGGGACTGAA.

A remark on this clone: From the germline J gene comes the end of the CDR3, since the read stops 3 residues before it. V usage is TRBV7-9 and J usage is TRBJ2-5; D is ambiguous. Germline values: CDR1 SEHNR, CDR2 FQNEAQ (reference sequence). The CDR3 totals 12 residues. The V end was cut by 1 base, the J end by 5 bases, with 5 bases between. The sequenced part of the CDR3 DNA is TGTGCCAGCAGCTTAGTCGGGGAGACC. Translating it yields CASSLVGET. The full-length CDR3 reads as CASSLVGETQYF.

Worth noting for this clone: Read sequence stops 3 residues before the CDR3 end, and the germline J gene provides the missing end. The chain is built from TRBV28 and TRBJ1-4, with 7 bases lining up with TRBD1. This CDR3 comprises 13 residues. After removal of 6 bases from V and 7 bases from J, the junction contained 5 bases not matched to a gene. Per the germline V gene, CDR1 is MDHEN and CDR2 is SYDVKM. The CDR3 reads CASRRDRSEKLFF. The covered CDR3 bases are TGTGCCAGCAGGCGGGACAGATCTGAAAAA.

This clone is classed as medium-sized by frequency. Read sequence stops 3 residues before the CDR3 end, and the germline J gene provides the missing end. The V call is TRBV20-1, the J call TRBJ2-3; TRBD1 agrees at 8 bases. There are 14 residues in the CDR3. The germline gives CDR1 DFQATT, CDR2 SNEGSKA (reference sequence). J lost 2 bases, V lost 2 bases, and 3 bases had no gene match. Partial CDR3 DNA: TGCAGTGCTAGACCGGGACAGGCCACAGATACG. Protein: CSARPGQATDT. The whole CDR3 reads CSARPGQATDTQYF.

As for this clone: The read ends 3 residues before the CDR3 terminus; that terminus is restored from the germline J gene. The gene calls are TRBV20-1 and TRBJ2-2; 12 bases map to TRBD1. The CDR3 is made up of 18 amino acids. Germline V CDR1 and CDR2: DFQATT, SNEGSKA (reference sequence). This chain's CDR3 is CSASKGQGAISYNSPLFF. The DNA read from the CDR3 is TGCAGTGCTAGTAAGGGACAGGGGGCAATCTCCTATAATTCACCG.

Points on this clone: Read data end 3 residues before the CDR3 end; the end is taken from the germline J gene. This chain links TRBV20-1 with TRBJ2-2; TRBD1 is a possible D gene (7 bases). Germline assignment: CDR1 DFQATT and CDR2 SNEGSKA (reference sequence). The CDR3 sequence is 13 residues long. CDR3 protein: CSARQGGVEKLFF. The DNA read from the CDR3 is TGCAGTGCTAGACAGGGGGGCGTAGAAAAG.

For this clone: The sequenced fragment ends 3 residues before the CDR3 boundary, so the rest is inferred from the germline J gene. The rearrangement uses TRBV7-9 and TRBJ2-1; TRBD2 agrees at 7 bases. Germline V lookup: CDR1 SEHNR, CDR2 FQNEAQ (reference sequence). CDR3 length: 15 amino acids. V lost 5 bases, J lost 5 bases, and 9 bases stayed unmatched. CDR3 DNA (partial): TGTGCCAGCAGCCCTCTAGCGGACCCCAACAATGAG. Protein: CASSPLADPNNE. The CDR3 in full is CASSPLADPNNEQFF. Supplemented by reference TRBV7-9 and TRBJ2-1, the full variable domain reads DTGVSQNPRHKITKRGQNVTFRCDPISEHNRLYWYRQTLGQGPEFLTYFQNEAQLEKSRLLSDRFSAERPKGSFSTLEIQRTEQGDSAMYLCASSPLADPNNEQFFGPGTRLTVL.

On this clone: The sequenced fragment ends 3 residues before the CDR3 boundary, so the rest is inferred from the germline J gene. The chain employs TRBV18 and TRBJ2-2; weak D call: TRBD1 (6 bases). V lost 4 bases and J 0 bases, leaving 6 bases between the germline ends. This CDR3 is built from 14 residues. The germline V gene encodes CDR1 KGHSH and CDR2 LQKENI. This CDR3 reads CASSQGANTGELFF. The DNA read from the CDR3 is TGTGCCAGCTCACAGGGGGCGAACACCGGGGAG.

Worth noting for this clone: The CDR3 end falls 3 residues outside the read, so it is completed with the germline J gene. The chain recombines TRBV20-1 with TRBJ2-7; D may match TRBD1 or TRBD2 (5 bases each). CDR3 length: 14 residues. Trimming cost V 6 bases and J 4 bases, with 19 bases left between them. Germline V lookup: CDR1 DFQATT, CDR2 SNEGSKA (reference sequence). Partial CDR3 DNA: TGCAGTGCCCTTCAGGGAGCCCTACTGTACGAG. Translated: CSALQGALLYE. Given in full, the CDR3 is CSALQGALLYEQYF.

On this clone: The read terminates 3 residues before the CDR3 end, so the remaining end is supplied by the germline J gene. The chain employs TRBV6-1 and TRBJ2-3; no firm D call. The CDR3 extends over 14 amino acids. The germline CDR1 and CDR2 sequences are MNHNS and SASEGT. CDR3 protein: CASSAPGIQETQYF. The sequenced part of the CDR3 DNA is TGTGCCAGCAGTGCTCCGGGTATCCAAGAGACG.

As concerns this clone: The read finishes 3 residues shy of the CDR3 end, and the germline J gene is used to complete it. The genes are TRBV5-3 and TRBJ1-3, with 11 bases that match TRBD1. TRBV5-3 is known as an ORF, though its function is uncertain. This CDR3 is 15 amino acids long. The V segment lost 7 bases and the J segment 8 bases; nucleotides outside the gene matches: 11. This CDR3 is CARFRGWDRGYTIYF. CDR3 DNA (partial): TGTGCCAGATTCCGAGGATGGGACAGGGGGTACACC.

Note on this clone: The sequence runs out 3 residues before the end of the CDR3; the remainder is reconstructed from the germline J gene. The V call is TRBV6-1, the J call TRBJ2-1; 12 bases are a match to TRBD2. Germline values: CDR1 MNHNS, CDR2 SASEGT. This CDR3 is built from 15 residues. V shed 2 bases and J 5 bases; nucleotides not matched to a gene: 1. The CDR3 is CASSELAGGNNEQFF. The sequenced CDR3 bases are TGTGCCAGCAGTGAACTAGCGGGGGGGAACAATGAG.